A single sample is the source of the 25 T cell receptor beta chains below, sequenced in a study of blood T cell repertoires in COVID-19. Clones were read by immunoSEQ multiplex PCR, and TCRdb kept only the in-frame ones, dropping some. The sample contains roughly 190,000 clones, roughly three quarters of which appear only once. Sequencing was carried out using PBMCs or T cells enriched from blood (not recorded which). The receptors here all came from a woman in her 50s with acute COVID-19.

This clone occurred once. The chain is built from TRBV6-5 and TRBJ1-2; D is possibly TRBD1 (6 bases). Germline lookup yields CDR1 MNHEY and CDR2 SVGAGI. This CDR3 is 12 amino acids long. V shed 4 bases and J shed 8 bases, with 11 bases lying between them. The CDR3 nucleotides read TGTGCCAGCAGTTCGACCCAGGGGGGCTACACCTTC. Residues: CASSSTQGGYTF.

This sequence joins TRBV7-3 and TRBJ2-3; 14 positions match TRBD2. V lost 4 bases to trimming and J lost 4 bases; unmatched junction nucleotides: 4. The CDR3 sequence is 16 residues long. CDR1 SGHTA and CDR2 FQGTGA come from the germline V gene. CDR3 region: CASSYGTSGGADTQYF. The CDR3 DNA follows: TGTGCCAGCAGCTACGGGACTAGCGGGGGAGCAGATACGCAGTATTTT.

There are a few counts of this clone. V usage is TRBV2 and J usage is TRBJ1-6; D is possibly TRBD1 (5 bases). The V gene's germline CDR1 is SNHLY and CDR2 FYNNEI. The CDR3 runs to 16 residues. V lost 8 bases and J lost 5, with 19 bases in between. The CDR3, as DNA: TGTGCCAGCCGGGGAGGCGGGGCTCGGAATAATTCACCCCTCCACTTT. It is translated as CASRGGGARNNSPLHF.

In DNA form, the CDR3 reads TGTGCCAGCCGTCCCTTTTCTGGAAACACCATATATTTT. Residues: CASRPFSGNTIYF. The chain carries TRBV6-5 and TRBJ1-3; D remains ambiguous. The germline gives CDR1 MNHEY, CDR2 SVGAGI. This CDR3 is built from 13 residues. With 8 bases removed from V and 1 base from J, the gap between germline ends came to 9 bases.

V and J are TRBV3-1 (or the pseudogene TRBV3-2) and TRBJ2-1; 11 nucleotides align to TRBD2. The germline gives CDR1 LGHDT, CDR2 YNNKEL (reference sequence). The junction had 7 bases not matched to a gene; V was cut back by 4 bases and J by 5 bases. This CDR3 comprises 16 residues. The CDR3 DNA sequence: TGTGCCAGCAGCCGCCCAGGGACTAGCGGCCACAATGAGCAGTTCTTC. It is translated as CASSRPGTSGHNEQFF.

The chain uses TRBV7-2 and TRBJ1-6; D may be TRBD1 (6 bases). CDR3 length: 17 amino acids. V lost 2 bases to trimming and J lost 7 bases, with 18 bases between them. Germline assignment: CDR1 SGHTA and CDR2 FQGNSA. As DNA, the CDR3 is TGTGCCAGCAGCTTACGACTAAGGACAGATAAAAATTCACCCCTCCACTTT. Translated, it gives CASSLRLRTDKNSPLHF. The full variable domain, rest sourced from reference TRBV7-2 and TRBJ1-6, is GAGVSQSPSNKVTEKGKDVELRCDPISGHTALYWYRQSLGQGLEFLIYFQGNSAPDKSGLPSDRFSAERTGGSVSTLTIQRTQQEDSAVYLCASSLRLRTDKNSPLHFGNGTRLTVT.

This clone was seen once. The V gene is TRBV5-6, the J gene TRBJ2-5, with 11 bases fitting TRBD2. Per the germline V gene, CDR1 is SGHDT and CDR2 is YYEEEE. V was clipped by 3 bases and J by 1 base; unmatched bases: 2. The CDR3 length is 15 residues. CDR3 residues: CASSSTSGVQETQYF. CDR3 nucleotides: TGTGCCAGCAGCTCGACTAGCGGGGTCCAAGAGACCCAGTACTTC.

The rearrangement joins TRBV6-2 or TRBV6-3 to TRBJ1-2; unclear D gene. The CDR3 totals 12 residues. Germline-derived CDR1 and CDR2 are MNHEY and SVGEGT. V lost 6 bases and J 2 bases, leaving 7 bases between the germline ends. The CDR3 DNA sequence: TGTGCCAGCAGCGCGGGCAACTATGGCTACACCTTC. It yields the protein CASSAGNYGYTF.

The chain joins TRBV12-3 or TRBV12-4 to TRBJ1-1, with a tentative D call TRBD1 (6 bases). V lost 2 bases, J lost 7 bases, and 11 bases lay in between. The CDR3 loop spans 13 amino acids. CDR3 amino acids: CASSLRRGHEAFF. In DNA, the CDR3 is TGTGCCAGCAGTTTACGAAGGGGACATGAAGCTTTCTTT.

The chain joins TRBV7-2 to TRBJ1-5, with D uncertain. With 4 bases removed from V and 9 bases from J, the gap between germline ends came to 16 bases. The germline gives CDR1 SGHTA, CDR2 FQGNSA. The CDR3 is 14 amino acids. The CDR3 region has the DNA TGTGCCAGCAGCTCCCGCAGCGGCGATACGCCCCAGCATTTT. Its protein product is CASSSRSGDTPQHF.

This clone was recorded once. The J gene is TRBJ2-3, the V gene TRBV9; D may be TRBD1 (6 bases). The germline CDR1 and CDR2 sequences are SGDLS and YYNGEE. V was cut by 3 bases and J by 3 bases, with 11 bases left in between. The CDR3 consists of 14 residues. CDR3: CASSAGDVTDTQYF. Here the CDR3 DNA reads TGTGCCAGCAGCGCAGGGGACGTTACAGATACGCAGTATTTT.

This chain uses TRBV18 with TRBJ2-2, with D tentatively TRBD2 (5 bases). This CDR3 has 15 residues. Germline lookup yields CDR1 KGHSH and CDR2 LQKENI. Between the trimmed V and J ends, which lost 3 bases and 9 bases, there was a span of 17 bases. CDR3 loop: CASSPRGLEDRELFF. CDR3 nucleotide sequence: TGTGCCAGCTCACCGAGAGGGTTAGAGGACCGGGAGCTGTTTTTT.

The chain combines TRBV12-5 with TRBJ1-2, with 12 nucleotides matching TRBD1. Germline-derived CDR1 and CDR2 are LGHNT and FRNRAP. V shed 5 bases and J 6 bases; nucleotides not matched to a gene: 10. The CDR3 has 16 residues. DNA of the CDR3: TGTGCTAGTGGTGTATCACCGGGACAGGGGGCGAATGGCTACACCTTC. This sequence encodes CASGVSPGQGANGYTF.

The chain recombines TRBV2 with TRBJ1-5, with D possibly matching TRBD1 (6 bases). The ends were cut back, 0 bases at V and 6 bases at J, with 21 bases in the middle. Germline loops: CDR1 SNHLY, CDR2 FYNNEI. The CDR3 sequence is 18 residues long. The CDR3 nucleotides read TGTGCCAGCAGTGAAGCGTCCGGGGCAGGGGCTAAATCTCAGCCCCAGCATTTT. Amino acids: CASSEASGAGAKSQPQHF.

This CDR3 reads CASSFAGGSSTDTQYF. The CDR3 nucleotides are TGTGCCAGCAGCTTTGCGGGGGGGTCTAGCACAGATACGCAGTATTTT. J is TRBJ2-3 and V is TRBV11-2; 9 nucleotides align to TRBD2. V lost 3 bases and J lost 0; bases outside the gene matches: 4. CDR3 length equals 16 residues. The germline V gene has CDR1 SGHAT and CDR2 FQNNGV.

This chain uses TRBV19 with TRBJ1-1; D unresolved. In germline, CDR1 is LNHDA, CDR2 SQIVND (reference sequence). Trimming took 7 bases from V and 1 from J, leaving 10 bases between them. This CDR3 has 13 amino acids. CDR3 region: CASTPGTNTEAFF. The CDR3, as DNA: TGTGCCAGTACCCCGGGTACGAACACTGAAGCTTTCTTT.

The sample holds many counts of this clone. The chain links TRBV30 to TRBJ1-6; D not resolved. This CDR3 region has 12 residues. V was trimmed by 2 bases and J by 10 bases, leaving 9 bases between them. Germline V gives CDR1 GTSNPN, CDR2 SVGIG (reference sequence). The CDR3 sequence is CAWSFPSSPLHF. CDR3 in DNA: TGTGCCTGGAGTTTCCCGTCCTCACCCCTCCACTTT.

This clone has just one count. The same CDR3 also results from other DNA sequences found in this sample. The chain links TRBV5-1 to TRBJ1-3; a weak D match, TRBD1 (6 bases). With 0 bases removed from V and 1 base from J, the gap between germline ends came to 11 bases. CDR1 SGHRS and CDR2 YFSETQ come from the germline V gene. This CDR3 contains 16 residues. The CDR3 DNA sequence: TGCGCCAGCAGCTTGGGCCTTACAGGGTCTGGAAACACCATATATTTT. It specifies CASSLGLTGSGNTIYF.

This clone turned up a few times. The chain couples TRBV7-9 to TRBJ1-1; unclear D gene. The CDR3 length is 11 residues. V dropped 7 bases and J dropped 7 bases, with 10 bases sitting between them. Per the germline V gene, CDR1 is SEHNR and CDR2 is FQNEAQ (reference sequence). The CDR3 DNA is TGTGCCAGCACCAAGCCGGGTGAAGCTTTCTTT. Its translation: CASTKPGEAFF. Filled out from reference TRBV7-9 and TRBJ1-1, the complete variable domain reads DTGVSQNPRHKITKRGQNVTFRCDPISEHNRLYWYRQTLGQGPEFLTYFQNEAQLEKSRLLSDRFSAERPKGSFSTLEIQRTEQGDSAMYLCASTKPGEAFFGQGTRLTVV.

V and J are TRBV3-1 (or the pseudogene TRBV3-2) and TRBJ2-3, with D hard to call. The germline gives CDR1 LGHDT, CDR2 YNNKEL (reference sequence). This CDR3 has 13 amino acids. The V end lost 4 bases, the J end lost 3 bases, and 8 bases lay between the germline ends. CDR3 bases: TGTGCCAGCAGCCCCCAGACTACAGATACGCAGTATTTT. Its translation: CASSPQTTDTQYF.

This chain links TRBV2 with TRBJ2-3; the match to TRBD2 covers 8 bases. In germline, CDR1 is SNHLY, CDR2 FYNNEI. This CDR3 is built from 14 residues. V shed 8 bases and J 2 bases; nucleotides not matched to a gene: 6. The CDR3 here is CASYSGVTTDTQYF. CDR3 nucleotide sequence: TGTGCCAGCTATAGCGGGGTTACCACAGATACGCAGTATTTT.

The V call is TRBV9, the J call TRBJ2-3; a weak D match, TRBD2 (6 bases). The CDR3 covers 17 residues. V gave up 0 bases and J gave up 1 base, with 15 bases separating them. Germline V CDR1 and CDR2: SGDLS, YYNGEE. The CDR3 DNA sequence: TGTGCCAGCAGCGTAGGGATCTTGGTAGCGGGCACAGATACGCAGTATTTT. This codes for CASSVGILVAGTDTQYF.

This chain joins TRBV5-1 and TRBJ1-5; 8 bases map to TRBD1. CDR3 length equals 15 residues. The ends lost 4 bases at V and 4 bases at J; junction bases unmatched: 7. Germline assignment: CDR1 SGHRS and CDR2 YFSETQ. CDR3: CASSPRTGSNQPQHF. CDR3 DNA: TGCGCCAGCAGCCCCCGGACAGGGTCTAATCAGCCCCAGCATTTT.

The genes are TRBV7-2 and TRBJ1-2, with 11 bases aligning to TRBD1. Per germline, CDR1 SGHTA and CDR2 FQGNSA. With V trimmed by 5 bases and J by 2 bases, 1 base remained unmatched. The CDR3 is 14 amino acids. The DNA of the CDR3 is TGTGCCAGCAGCCGGGACAGGGGGAACTATGGCTACACCTTC. Residues: CASSRDRGNYGYTF.

The chain combines TRBV10-3 with TRBJ1-2; TRBD1 might be the D (6 bases). From germline, CDR1 is ENHRY and CDR2 SYGVKD. There are 17 residues in the CDR3. The germline V and J ends were trimmed by 3 bases and 4 bases, with 21 bases remaining between them. This chain's CDR3 is CAISDSVPAGATYGYTF. The CDR3 DNA reads as TGTGCCATCAGTGACTCTGTTCCCGCAGGGGCCACCTATGGCTACACCTTC.